This T cell receptor beta chain came from a study of blood T cell repertoires in COVID-19. The CDR3 spans 13 residues. J was trimmed by 5 bases and V by 6 bases; bases with no gene match: 5. The germline V gene has CDR1 ENHRY and CDR2 SYGVKD. Clones were read by immunoSEQ multiplex PCR, and TCRdb kept only the in-frame ones, dropping some. The sample contains roughly 230,000 clones, around 80% of which appear only once. What was sequenced was peripheral blood. V and J are TRBV10-3 and TRBJ1-1; 8 bases fit TRBD1. The source of this sequence is a man in his forties with acute or convalescent COVID-19. CDR3 in DNA: TGTGCCATCAGGGACAGGGAATTTACTGAAGCTTTCTTT. Translating it yields CAIRDREFTEAFF.